This TCR beta chain was identified during a study of shared clonotypes between healthy human individuals. The CDR3 length is 12 residues. Trimming removed 6 bases at V and 7 bases at J, with 10 bases between. Germline lookup yields CDR1 MDHEN and CDR2 SYDVKM. Input per replicate PCR of unsorted PBMC was approximately 280 ng DNA, corresponding to approximately 30,000 T cell genomes. Sequencing on ten immunoSEQ deep assay plates was performed for unsorted PBMC DNA. Original processing notes: Junction-only sequences without quality scores came from ImmunoSEQ, so filtering differed. The protocol was immunoSEQ multiplex PCR, while the TCRdb copy is restricted to in-frame clones and leaves out a portion. V and J calls and clone size come straight from that table; D and trimming were deduced from the DNA. The sample includes roughly 490,000 clones, roughly 78% of them seen just once.

The gene calls are TRBV28 and TRBJ2-1, with a possible D match to TRBD2 (6 bases). Sequencing was carried out using PBMCs. The sequence was collected from a woman between 35 and 50 years old in good health. Some clones in this sample may be carry-over from other donors' samples. As DNA, the CDR3 is TGTGCCAGCAGAATGGGGGGTAATGAGCAGTTCTTC. Translated: CASRMGGNEQFF.